The present TCR beta chain was sequenced within a study of cytomegalovirus exposure and HLA in healthy donors. The study ran its PCR with 60 Vbeta and 13 Jbeta primers. Clones were read by immunoSEQ multiplex PCR, and TCRdb kept only the in-frame ones, dropping some. Among more than 110,000 clones listed, 80% were seen once. This CDR3 has 11 residues. The germline V gene has CDR1 MNHEY and CDR2 SMNVEV (reference sequence). The junction had 1 base not matched to a gene; V was cut back by 4 bases and J by 7 bases. Despite likely unrecorded immune exposures, the donors were nominally healthy at the time of sampling. The study's findings and limits: Information on immune exposure was restricted to one variable (CMV serostatus).

On this clone: Its antigen is not known. Other DNA sequences from this sample encode an identical CDR3 as well.

The clonotype was recovered from a man aged 40-49 years in good health and CMV-seropositive. The chain uses TRBV27 and TRBJ2-7; 7 positions agree with TRBD1. The sequencing input was PBMCs. The CDR3 bases are TGTGCCAGCAGTTCGGGACAGGAGCAGTACTTC. This gives the protein CASSSGQEQYF.